These 13 T cell receptor beta chains originate from one sample sequenced in a study of blood T cell repertoires in COVID-19. Produced via immunoSEQ multiplex PCR; TCRdb's table is partial and in-frame only. Altogether around 200,000 clones are present, 86% being singletons, with the ten largest covering 3% to 3.5%. The sequenced sample consisted of PBMCs or T cells enriched from blood (not recorded which). The origin of the receptors is a woman aged 50 to 60 in a cohort exposed to, infected with or recovered from COVID-19 (not recorded which).

J is TRBJ1-4 and V is TRBV10-3, with D possibly TRBD1 on 5 matching bases. The CDR3 totals 15 residues. In germline, CDR1 is ENHRY, CDR2 SYGVKD. The V gene lost 3 bases and the J gene lost 13 bases, with 21 bases spanning the gap. DNA of the CDR3: TGTGCCATCAGTGAACAGGTTTCGAGTGAAGGGATACTGTTTTTT. It is translated as CAISEQVSSEGILFF.

This chain links TRBV11-2 with TRBJ2-7; unclear D gene. The germline V gene encodes CDR1 SGHAT and CDR2 FQNNGV. This CDR3 has 14 residues. V dropped 0 bases and J dropped 7 bases, with 13 bases sitting between them. Here the CDR3 DNA reads TGTGCCAGCAGCTTAGATATTAACGTTCGGGAGCAGTACTTC. This sequence encodes CASSLDINVREQYF.

The CDR3 DNA reads as TGCGCCAGCAGTCAATCTCCCGTAGACTATGGCTACACCTTC. It is translated as CASSQSPVDYGYTF. The chain recombines TRBV23-1 with TRBJ1-2; D uncertain. TRBV23-1 is classed as an ORF, of uncertain function. V was cut by 0 bases and J by 3 bases, with 8 bases left in between. The CDR3 loop spans 14 amino acids.

This chain uses TRBV4-3 with TRBJ2-1; TRBD2 might be the D (7 bases). Between the trimmed V and J ends, which lost 1 base and 3 bases, there was a span of 13 bases. The CDR3 extends over 16 amino acids. Germline V gives CDR1 LGHNA, CDR2 YSLEER. This chain's CDR3 is CASSQVGGARYNEQFF. The CDR3 nucleotides are TGCGCCAGCAGCCAAGTGGGGGGGGCCCGCTACAATGAGCAGTTCTTC.

V is TRBV24-1 and J is TRBJ1-5; 9 bases align to TRBD1. With 4 bases clipped from V and 2 bases from J, the junction kept 5 bases outside the gene matches. The CDR3 has 16 amino acids. CDR1 and CDR2 from the germline V gene are KGHDR and SFDVKD. This chain's CDR3 is CATSDRRTGGNQPQHF. CDR3 sequence (DNA): TGTGCCACCAGTGACCGCAGGACAGGGGGCAATCAGCCCCAGCATTTT.

V and J are TRBV7-2 and TRBJ1-5, with 7 bases aligning to TRBD1. In germline, CDR1 is SGHTA, CDR2 FQGNSA. The CDR3 is 15 amino acids. Unmatched junction bases numbered 8, after V lost 5 bases and J lost 4 bases. The CDR3 is CASSPRQGPNQPQHF. In DNA form, the CDR3 reads TGTGCCAGCAGCCCCAGACAGGGACCAAATCAGCCCCAGCATTTT.

The V and J genes are TRBV5-6 and TRBJ2-1, with D hard to call. The germline V gene has CDR1 SGHDT and CDR2 YYEEEE. There are 16 residues in the CDR3. Trimming removed 4 bases from V and 8 bases from J, with 22 bases in between. As DNA, the CDR3 is TGTGCCAGCAGCCCCAGCAGGTCATCAGGTATCGATGAGCAGTTCTTC. It specifies CASSPSRSSGIDEQFF.

This clone was seen more than once but under ten times. This chain joins TRBV7-2 and TRBJ1-5, with 7 positions matching TRBD1. Germline CDR1 reads SGHTA; CDR2 reads FQGNSA. J lost 6 bases, V lost 5 bases, and 4 bases had no gene match. The CDR3 runs 13 residues. In DNA form, the CDR3 reads TGTGCCAGCAGCATTTACAGGGGTCAGCCCCAGCATTTT. Its translation: CASSIYRGQPQHF.

The V gene is TRBV19, the J gene TRBJ2-5; TRBD2 matches at 14 bases. The CDR3 loop spans 14 amino acids. From germline, CDR1 is LNHDA and CDR2 SQIVND (reference sequence). Losses at the gene ends were 10 bases for V and 8 bases for J; bases not matched to a gene: 9. CDR3 DNA: TGTGCCACCCAGACTAGCGGGGGGGGACAAACCCAGTACTTC. This codes for CATQTSGGGQTQYF. The variable domain in full, completed from reference TRBV19 and TRBJ2-5, reads DGGITQSPKYLFRKEGQNVTLSCEQNLNHDAMYWYRQDPGQGLRLIYYSQIVNDFQKGDIAEGYSVSREKKESFPLTVTSAQKNPTAFYLCATQTSGGGQTQYFGPGTRLLVL.

This chain links TRBV27 with TRBJ1-1, with 9 bases that match TRBD1. The CDR3 has 16 residues. Germline V lookup: CDR1 MNHEY, CDR2 SMNVEV (reference sequence). V lost 3 bases to trimming and J lost 7 bases; unmatched junction nucleotides: 12. The CDR3 bases are TGTGCCAGCAGTTTTTCCCACCGACAGGGGGGGGATGAAGCTTTCTTT. It codes for CASSFSHRQGGDEAFF.

Only a few counts were recorded for this clone. The chain combines TRBV7-8 with TRBJ1-1, with D unclear. Germline assignment: CDR1 SGHVS and CDR2 FQNEAQ. V was pared by 5 bases and J by 4 bases, with 8 bases between. The CDR3 has 12 residues. The CDR3 is CASSLSTTEAFF. The CDR3 bases are TGTGCCAGCAGCCTGAGTACCACTGAAGCTTTCTTT.

This clone occurred once. The gene calls are TRBV2 and TRBJ2-2, with 11 nucleotides matching TRBD1. The junction had 1 base not matched to a gene; V was cut back by 6 bases and J by 4 bases. CDR1 and CDR2 (germline): SNHLY, FYNNEI. The CDR3 extends over 14 amino acids. The DNA of the CDR3 is TGTGCCAGCAGGGGGACAGGGGGCACCGGGGAGCTGTTTTTT. Encoded protein: CASRGTGGTGELFF.

V gene TRBV5-1 combines with J gene TRBJ2-7; TRBD1 is a possible D gene (6 bases). The CDR3 consists of 15 residues. Trimming pared 2 bases from V and 5 bases from J, leaving 17 bases between. Germline-derived CDR1 and CDR2 are SGHRS and YFSETQ. The CDR3 DNA follows: TGCGCCAGCAGCTTACAGGGACCTAATGTGAACGAGCAGTACTTC. Amino acids: CASSLQGPNVNEQYF. Using reference TRBV5-1 and TRBJ2-7 for the parts outside the CDR3, the full variable domain is KAGVTQTPRYLIKTRGQQVTLSCSPISGHRSVSWYQQTPGQGLQFLFEYFSETQRNKGNFPGRFSGRQFSNSRSEMNVSTLELGDSALYLCASSLQGPNVNEQYFGPGTRLTVT.